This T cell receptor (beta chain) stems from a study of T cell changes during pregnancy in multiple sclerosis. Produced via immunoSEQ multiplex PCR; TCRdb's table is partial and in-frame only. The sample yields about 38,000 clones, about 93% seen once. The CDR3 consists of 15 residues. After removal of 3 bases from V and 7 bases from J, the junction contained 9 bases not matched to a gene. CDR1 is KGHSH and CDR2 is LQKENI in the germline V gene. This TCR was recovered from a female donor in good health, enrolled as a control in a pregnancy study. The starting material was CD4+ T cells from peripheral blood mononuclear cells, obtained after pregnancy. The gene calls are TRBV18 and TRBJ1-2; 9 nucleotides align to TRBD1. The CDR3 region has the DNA TGTGCCAGCTCACCCAAACAGGGGGCGCAAAGTGGCTACACCTTC. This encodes CASSPKQGAQSGYTF.